This T cell receptor beta chain was sequenced for a study of blood T cell repertoires in COVID-19. Study details: COVID-19 samples collected from the United States, Italy and Spain covered acute and convalescent phases. Sample material is recorded as cDNA or gDNA derived from T cells, B-cell-depleted T cells, or PBMCs.

In the original workflow: The assay estimated nucleated cells by amplifying reference gene primers. The repertoire was sequenced with immunoSEQ multiplex PCR; TCRdb's copy has only in-frame clones and lacks some. V, J and clone size are those of that table, while D and trimming were read from the DNA. The sample lists hundreds of thousands of clones; around 87% were seen once. The V gene end was trimmed by 1 base and the J gene end by 0 bases; junction bases not matched to a gene: 3. The CDR3 covers 16 residues. CDR1 is SGDLS, CDR2 YYNGEE, per germline. This clone appeared a single time. The receptor comes from a human donor in a cohort sampled during active COVID-19. Material for sequencing was peripheral blood. The chain carries TRBV9 and TRBJ2-5, with 10 bases that match TRBD2. The CDR3 sequence is CASSVLAGGNQETQYF. The CDR3 DNA follows: TGTGCCAGCAGCGTATTAGCGGGGGGTAACCAAGAGACCCAGTACTTC.